This T cell receptor (beta chain) stems from a study of T-cell memory formation after mild COVID-19. TCRdb re-derived calls from the 5' RACE reads in MiXCR, one entry per CDR3 protein. The sample shows a few hundred thousand distinct CDR3 sequences, less than 25% of them seen only once. Germline CDR1 and CDR2: SQVTM and ANQGSEA. CDR3 length: 12 residues. V was cut by 4 bases and J by 6 bases, with 10 bases left in between. The sequence was collected from an adult woman who had mild COVID-19 (a few samples of this study predate the infection). Cell type and time point are not known. This chain joins TRBV29-1 and TRBJ2-1; D unclear. Input material: PBMCs or a T cell subset sorted from them (not recorded which). CDR3 in amino acids: CSVVLPPNEQFF. CDR3 DNA: TGCAGCGTTGTGCTTCCCCCCAATGAGCAGTTCTTC.